This entry is about one T cell receptor beta chain. Sequence at one end of the junction differs from germline and may be a read error. It was with a sample-barcoded 5' primer and a J-beta primer mix that a second PCR of roughly 7 to 12 cycles was run. One entry per CDR3 protein results from TCRdb running MiXCR on the 5' RACE reads. The sample has about 900,000 distinct CDR3 sequences, under 50% seen once. The source of the sample is a study of blood T cells in healthy people across ages. The CDR3 is made up of 16 amino acids. The germline CDR1 and CDR2 sequences are MNHNY and SVGAGI (reference sequence).

This sequence originates from a man between 25 and 39 years old in good health. The V gene is TRBV6-6, the J gene TRBJ2-3; 13 bases agree with TRBD2. The sequencing sample was made of blood. The CDR3, as DNA: TGTGCCAGCAGCATGACTAGCGGGGGGTGGTCAGATACGCTGTATTTT. This sequence encodes CASSMTSGGWSDTLYF.